The next 14 T cell receptor beta chains were all read from a single sample in a study of tumor-infiltrating lymphocytes in localized non-small cell lung cancer. TCRdb keeps only in-frame clones here, not all; method: immunoSEQ multiplex PCR. Of about 12,000 clones listed, 65% to 90% were seen once; the top ten hold roughly 9%. Sequenced input: lung tumor tissue. These receptors came from a human donor with non-small cell lung cancer.

The chain joins TRBV19 to TRBJ2-5; 10 bases align to TRBD1. Trimming cost V 4 bases and J 2 bases; bases outside gene matches: 4. The CDR3 extends over 15 amino acids. CDR1 and CDR2 from the germline V gene are LNHDA and SQIVND (reference sequence). Written as DNA, the CDR3 is TGTGCCAGTAGTACGGGACAGGGGATTCAAGAGACCCAGTACTTC. It codes for CASSTGQGIQETQYF.

The J gene is TRBJ2-5, the V gene TRBV4-1; TRBD1 aligns across 7 bases. Trimming at V came to 3 bases and at J to 2 bases, leaving 12 bases not matched to a gene. There are 17 residues in the CDR3. The germline gives CDR1 MGHRA, CDR2 YSYEKL. CDR3 nucleotide sequence: TGCGCCAGCAGCCATGGGACAGCGATTCGATCACAAGAGACCCAGTACTTC. Its protein product is CASSHGTAIRSQETQYF.

This clone showed up just once. The chain employs TRBV6-1 and TRBJ1-2; 8 positions match TRBD1. The CDR3 runs 14 residues. CDR1 and CDR2 from the germline V gene are MNHNS and SASEGT. With 5 bases clipped from V and 4 bases from J, the junction kept 6 bases outside the gene matches. The CDR3 DNA reads TGTGCCAGCAGTTCGACAGGGGAAAGCTATGGCTACACCTTC. This sequence encodes CASSSTGESYGYTF.

The chain combines TRBV6-1 with TRBJ1-5; possible D gene TRBD1, 5 bases. Trimming shortened V by 4 bases and J by 5 bases, and 12 bases separated the two germline ends. Germline V gives CDR1 MNHNS, CDR2 SASEGT. CDR3 length: 14 residues. CDR3 region: CASSAGEGHQPQHF. The CDR3 DNA reads as TGTGCCAGCAGTGCGGGGGAGGGACATCAGCCCCAGCATTTT.

This clone has just a few counts. The chain uses TRBV6-1 and TRBJ2-2; 7 nucleotides agree with TRBD1. The V gene end was trimmed by 4 bases and the J gene end by 1 base; junction bases not matched to a gene: 6. This CDR3 contains 16 residues. Germline loops: CDR1 MNHNS, CDR2 SASEGT. The CDR3, as DNA: TGTGCCAGCAGTGCTCAGGGGGTCGGGAACACCGGGGAGCTGTTTTTT. This translates into CASSAQGVGNTGELFF.

The CDR3 nucleotides are TGTGCCAGCAGCTTTGATCGGTACCAAGAGACCCAGTACTTC. This encodes CASSFDRYQETQYF. The chain carries TRBV11-2 and TRBJ2-5; D not resolved. Deletions cut 3 bases from V and 0 bases from J, with 8 bases between. This CDR3 has 14 amino acids. Germline CDR1 SGHAT, CDR2 FQNNGV.

The chain has TRBV18 and TRBJ1-3, with D perhaps matching TRBD1 (6 bases). Germline assignment: CDR1 KGHSH and CDR2 LQKENI. V lost 2 bases, J lost 4 bases, and 15 bases lay in between. The CDR3 consists of 16 residues. CDR3 coding DNA: TGTGCCAGCTCACCAACAGGACAGAAGGCAGGAAACACCATATATTTT. It specifies CASSPTGQKAGNTIYF.

The chain has TRBV19 and TRBJ2-1; the match to TRBD2 covers 8 bases. Germline lookup yields CDR1 LNHDA and CDR2 SQIVND (reference sequence). Germline trimming cut 3 bases from V and 9 bases from J; bases unmatched to any gene: 7. CDR3 size: 14 residues. The CDR3 is CASSIISGRGEQFF. The CDR3 DNA sequence: TGTGCCAGTAGTATCATCAGCGGGAGAGGTGAGCAGTTCTTC.

The rearrangement links TRBV9 to TRBJ2-2; the D gene could be TRBD1 or TRBD2 (5 bases each). Trimming shortened V by 3 bases and J by 5 bases, and 20 bases separated the two germline ends. Germline CDR1 SGDLS, CDR2 YYNGEE. The CDR3 is 17 amino acids. CDR3 coding DNA: TGTGCCAGCAGCGCCGGAAGGTGGGGGTCGGTAACCGGGGAGCTGTTTTTT. It encodes CASSAGRWGSVTGELFF.

The V call is TRBV30, the J call TRBJ1-6; D not resolved. The ends were cut back, 5 bases at V and 3 bases at J, with 8 bases in the middle. The CDR3 loop spans 13 amino acids. CDR1 is GTSNPN, CDR2 SVGIG, per germline (reference sequence). CDR3 residues: CAWAGNYNSPLHF. In nucleotides, the CDR3 is TGTGCCTGGGCCGGGAACTATAATTCACCCCTCCACTTT.

The rearrangement uses TRBV10-1 and TRBJ2-1, with D hard to call. V was shortened by 3 bases and J by 0 bases, with 12 bases between the two germline ends. This CDR3 has 16 amino acids. Looked up from germline, CDR1 is WNHNN and CDR2 is SYGVQD (reference sequence). The CDR3 DNA sequence: TGCGCCAGCAGTGACCGACGGTCCTCCTCCTACAATGAGCAGTTCTTC. This encodes CASSDRRSSSYNEQFF.

This clone was seen just once. The genes are TRBV27 and TRBJ2-7; D unclear. V lost 0 bases, J lost 5 bases, and 8 bases lay in between. Germline CDR1 MNHEY, CDR2 SMNVEV (reference sequence). This CDR3 region has 13 residues. The CDR3 DNA reads TGTGCCAGCAGTTTATCCTCAACCCACGAGCAGTACTTC. Protein: CASSLSSTHEQYF.

The chain recombines TRBV5-5 with TRBJ2-7; 10 bases map to TRBD1. The CDR3 runs 19 residues. The junction had 17 bases not matched to a gene; V was cut back by 3 bases and J by 2 bases. Looked up from germline, CDR1 is SGHKS and CDR2 is YYEKEE (reference sequence). The CDR3 coding sequence is TGTGCCAGCAGCTATCCGGGACAGGGGATTATCAGCCTAACCTACGAGCAGTACTTC. This codes for CASSYPGQGIISLTYEQYF.

The gene calls are TRBV29-1 and TRBJ1-2, with 10 bases fitting TRBD1. Germline CDR1 is SQVTM and CDR2 is ANQGSEA. The CDR3 extends over 12 amino acids. Trimming took 3 bases from V and 7 from J; bases not matched to a gene: 2. CDR3 sequence: CSVDGQGGGYTF. The CDR3, as DNA: TGCAGCGTTGATGGACAGGGGGGTGGCTACACCTTC.